A single sample is the source of the 22 T cell receptor beta chains below, sequenced in a study of blood T cell repertoires in COVID-19 (dated by TCRdb to about 2020). The library came from the immunoSEQ multiplex PCR assay. TCRdb stores this immuneACCESS table with in-frame sequences only. Part of the clones is absent; in the studies checked, under half of the shortfall reflects unresolved V genes, and no reason is known for the rest. Recorded for this sample are about 280,000 clones; 85% of them occurred a single time. About 2.7% of the sample goes to the ten largest clones. Sequencing was performed on PBMCs or T cells enriched from blood (not recorded which). Receptor source: a woman aged 50 to 60 who had recovered from COVID-19.

DNA for the CDR3: TGTGCCAGCAGTTTATCCCGCGAGCAGTACTTC. The encoded protein is CASSLSREQYF. This chain links TRBV28 with TRBJ2-7, with D hard to call. Trimming stripped 1 base from V and 6 bases from J, with 4 bases between. CDR3 length equals 11 residues. The germline V gene encodes CDR1 MDHEN and CDR2 SYDVKM.

The genes are TRBV21-1 and TRBJ2-7; the table's D gene call, TRBD1, was not cross checked with the DNA. TRBV21-1 is reported as a pseudogene. The CDR3 consists of 16 residues. CDR3: CASSRGQGAPGYEQYF. The CDR3 nucleotides are TGTGCCAGCAGCAGAGGTCAGGGGGCGCCCGGCTACGAGCAGTACTTC.

This rearrangement joins TRBV29-1 to TRBJ2-1; 12 nucleotides match TRBD2. V was pared by 4 bases and J by 4 bases, with 5 bases of the junction left unmatched. The CDR3 loop spans 15 amino acids. Germline V CDR1 and CDR2: SQVTM, ANQGSEA. Here the CDR3 DNA reads TGCAGCGTTGCGCCCCTAGCGGGAGGGTACAATGAGCAGTTCTTC. Protein: CSVAPLAGGYNEQFF.

This clone was recorded only once. This chain joins TRBV7-3 and TRBJ2-3; TRBD2 aligns across 7 bases. Trimming cost V 5 bases and J 0 bases; bases outside gene matches: 8. The CDR3 has 16 amino acids. CDR1 is SGHTA, CDR2 FQGTGA, per germline. The CDR3 DNA reads TGTGCCAGCAGCCCCAGTGGCGGGGGAAGCACAGATACGCAGTATTTT. Amino acids: CASSPSGGGSTDTQYF.

The chain couples TRBV19 to TRBJ2-1; D remains ambiguous. V gave up 9 bases and J gave up 3 bases, with 3 bases separating them. The CDR3 covers 10 residues. Germline V gene sequence: CDR1 LNHDA, CDR2 SQIVND (reference sequence). CDR3 in amino acids: CASGYNEQFF. The DNA for the CDR3 is TGTGCCAGCGGCTACAATGAGCAGTTCTTC. Variable domain in full (rest from reference TRBV19 and TRBJ2-1): DGGITQSPKYLFRKEGQNVTLSCEQNLNHDAMYWYRQDPGQGLRLIYYSQIVNDFQKGDIAEGYSVSREKKESFPLTVTSAQKNPTAFYLCASGYNEQFFGPGTRLTVL.

This sequence joins TRBV5-1 and TRBJ2-7, with 8 bases that match TRBD1. The V gene's germline CDR1 is SGHRS and CDR2 YFSETQ. The CDR3 consists of 14 residues. The V segment lost 4 bases and the J segment 1 base; nucleotides outside the gene matches: 4. Written as DNA, the CDR3 is TGCGCCAGCAGCGTGGACAGGGTATCCTACGAGCAGTACTTC. It codes for CASSVDRVSYEQYF.

J is TRBJ2-2 and V is TRBV5-1; D gene ambiguous. The CDR3 is 15 residues long. V lost 2 bases and J lost 1, with 9 bases in between. Germline lookup yields CDR1 SGHRS and CDR2 YFSETQ. The CDR3 bases are TGCGCCAGCAGCTTTTTTCTCAGGAACACCGGGGAGCTGTTTTTT. It yields the protein CASSFFLRNTGELFF. Full variable domain (missing parts from reference TRBV5-1 and TRBJ2-2): KAGVTQTPRYLIKTRGQQVTLSCSPISGHRSVSWYQQTPGQGLQFLFEYFSETQRNKGNFPGRFSGRQFSNSRSEMNVSTLELGDSALYLCASSFFLRNTGELFFGEGSRLTVL.

The chain recombines TRBV30 with TRBJ1-5; no clear D gene. This CDR3 comprises 15 residues. Deletions cut 0 bases from V and 0 bases from J, with 9 bases between. Germline V gene sequence: CDR1 GTSNPN, CDR2 SVGIG (reference sequence). CDR3 residues: CAWSVGVYSNQPQHF. The CDR3 bases are TGTGCCTGGAGTGTGGGAGTTTATAGCAATCAGCCCCAGCATTTT.

This chain joins TRBV19 and TRBJ1-5, with D possibly matching TRBD1 (6 bases). The CDR3 totals 16 residues. Trimming took off 5 bases at V and 7 bases at J, with 21 bases between the two ends. From germline, CDR1 is LNHDA and CDR2 SQIVND (reference sequence). Written as DNA, the CDR3 is TGTGCCAGTAGTCGGGGGGGCAGAACCTTCGGCCAGCCCCAGCATTTT. Protein product: CASSRGGRTFGQPQHF.

The gene calls are TRBV29-1 and TRBJ2-1; a weak D match, TRBD2 (7 bases). The V end was cut by 7 bases, the J end by 2 bases, with 15 bases between. CDR3 length equals 14 residues. Germline CDR1 is SQVTM and CDR2 is ANQGSEA. CDR3 sequence reads: CSARGGDPYNEQFF. CDR3 in DNA: TGCAGCGCCCGAGGGGGGGATCCCTACAATGAGCAGTTCTTC.

The chain joins TRBV6-5 to TRBJ2-7; D unresolved. This CDR3 spans 15 amino acids. The germline V gene encodes CDR1 MNHEY and CDR2 SVGAGI. The ends were cut back, 0 bases at V and 2 bases at J, with 11 bases in the middle. The CDR3 DNA reads as TGTGCCAGCAGTTACTCGGTGGGCCCCACCTACGAGCAGTACTTC. Translating it yields CASSYSVGPTYEQYF.

The count of this clone is one. The V call is TRBV29-1, the J call TRBJ1-2, with D tentatively TRBD1 (5 bases). This CDR3 comprises 13 residues. The ends were cut back, 6 bases at V and 4 bases at J, with 15 bases in the middle. The V gene's germline CDR1 is SQVTM and CDR2 ANQGSEA. Here the CDR3 DNA reads TGCAGCGTGAAGCAGGGAGGTAGCTATGGCTACACCTTC. Protein sequence: CSVKQGGSYGYTF. The full variable domain, its missing parts supplied by reference TRBV29-1 and TRBJ1-2, is SAVISQKPSRDICQRGTSLTIQCQVDSQVTMMFWYRQQPGQSLTLIATANQGSEATYESGFVIDKFPISRPNLTFSTLTVSNMSPEDSSIYLCSVKQGGSYGYTFGSGTRLTVV.

The V gene is TRBV27, the J gene TRBJ1-6, with 7 positions matching TRBD1. There are 17 residues in the CDR3. Germline V lookup: CDR1 MNHEY, CDR2 SMNVEV (reference sequence). Trimming cost V 5 bases and J 0 bases; bases outside gene matches: 7. In DNA form, the CDR3 reads TGTGCCAGCAGTAGGGGACAGTTGAGCTCCTATAATTCACCCCTCCACTTT. Encoded protein: CASSRGQLSSYNSPLHF.

The V call is TRBV3-1 (or the pseudogene TRBV3-2), the J call TRBJ2-7; 11 bases map to TRBD2. Germline-derived CDR1 and CDR2 are LGHDT and YNNKEL (reference sequence). CDR3 length equals 17 residues. V dropped 3 bases and J dropped 0; count of bases not matched to a gene: 7. The CDR3 sequence: CASSHETTSGASYEQYF. As DNA, the CDR3 is TGTGCCAGCAGCCATGAGACGACTAGCGGGGCCTCCTACGAGCAGTACTTC.

The chain recombines TRBV28 with TRBJ1-2; 9 nucleotides agree with TRBD1. The CDR3 has 14 amino acids. CDR1 is MDHEN and CDR2 is SYDVKM in the germline V gene. V shed 5 bases and J 5 bases; nucleotides not matched to a gene: 6. CDR3 region: CASSPTGTGYGYTF. CDR3 bases: TGTGCCAGCAGTCCAACCGGGACAGGGTATGGCTACACCTTC.

V gene TRBV18 combines with J gene TRBJ2-6; 10 bases are shared with TRBD2. V was pared by 3 bases and J by 2 bases, with 13 bases of the junction left unmatched. CDR3 size: 20 residues. The germline V gene has CDR1 KGHSH and CDR2 LQKENI. The CDR3: CASSPYLDITSGTGANVLTF. Here the CDR3 DNA reads TGTGCCAGCTCACCGTATCTCGACATCACTAGCGGGACTGGGGCCAACGTCCTGACTTTC.

This clone was detected only a few times. The V gene is TRBV5-6, the J gene TRBJ1-5; TRBD1 agrees at 9 bases. V dropped 0 bases and J dropped 7; count of bases not matched to a gene: 5. The CDR3 is made up of 15 amino acids. The germline gives CDR1 SGHDT, CDR2 YYEEEE. The CDR3 region has the DNA TGTGCCAGCAGCTTGGGACAGGGGGTTGGACAGCCCCAGCATTTT. It specifies CASSLGQGVGQPQHF. Combining the CDR3 with reference TRBV5-6 and TRBJ1-5 gives the whole variable domain DAGVTQSPTHLIKTRGQQVTLRCSPKSGHDTVSWYQQALGQGPQFIFQYYEEEERQRGNFPDRFSGHQFPNYSSELNVNALLLGDSALYLCASSLGQGVGQPQHFGDGTRLSIL.

The gene calls are TRBV5-1 and TRBJ1-1, with D perhaps matching TRBD1 (5 bases). Trimming shortened V by 4 bases and J by 1 base, and 14 bases separated the two germline ends. Germline V gene lookup returns CDR1 SGHRS and CDR2 YFSETQ. CDR3 length: 15 residues. CDR3 sequence reads: CASSPRTTTNTEAFF. CDR3 DNA: TGCGCCAGCAGCCCTAGGACAACCACGAACACTGAAGCTTTCTTT.

The V call is TRBV27, the J call TRBJ1-5; D call uncertain. CDR1 MNHEY and CDR2 SMNVEV come from the germline V gene (reference sequence). The CDR3 sequence is 13 residues long. Trimming removed 3 bases from V and 6 bases from J, with 9 bases in between. DNA for the CDR3: TGTGCCAGCAGTTTCGGCAGACTTCAGCCCCAGCATTTT. Residues: CASSFGRLQPQHF.

The DNA of the CDR3 is TGTGCCACCAGTGCTCGGGACAGCATTAATACGCAGTATTTT. Amino acids: CATSARDSINTQYF. The chain uses TRBV24-1 and TRBJ2-3; TRBD1 matches 7 bases. Germline-derived CDR1 and CDR2 are KGHDR and SFDVKD. With 5 bases clipped from V and 7 bases from J, the junction kept 8 bases outside the gene matches. The CDR3 has 14 residues.

This clone came up once. The genes are TRBV19 and TRBJ1-2, with 7 bases aligning to TRBD1. CDR1 and CDR2 (germline): LNHDA, SQIVND (reference sequence). With 4 bases clipped from V and 7 bases from J, the junction kept 9 bases outside the gene matches. This CDR3 is built from 14 residues. CDR3 sequence: CASSKTGNSAGYTF. Here the CDR3 DNA reads TGTGCCAGTAGTAAGACAGGGAACTCCGCTGGCTACACCTTC. Full variable domain (missing parts from reference TRBV19 and TRBJ1-2): DGGITQSPKYLFRKEGQNVTLSCEQNLNHDAMYWYRQDPGQGLRLIYYSQIVNDFQKGDIAEGYSVSREKKESFPLTVTSAQKNPTAFYLCASSKTGNSAGYTFGSGTRLTVV.

The chain links TRBV5-1 to TRBJ2-3; a possible D gene is TRBD2 (6 bases). Trimming stripped 4 bases from V and 0 bases from J, with 12 bases between. Germline CDR1 and CDR2: SGHRS and YFSETQ. The CDR3 runs 15 residues. The chain's CDR3 is CASSPLSGSTDTQYF. In DNA, the CDR3 is TGCGCCAGCAGCCCACTAAGCGGGAGCACAGATACGCAGTATTTT.